One sample yielded the 8 T cell receptor beta chains listed below, sequenced in a study of cytomegalovirus exposure and HLA in healthy donors. Libraries were prepared by immunoSEQ multiplex PCR; TCRdb keeps only in-frame clonotypes and omits some of them. Found here are more than 120,000 clones, approximately 86% of them singletons; the top ten hold roughly 10%. Sequences were obtained from PBMCs. All receptors come from a man aged 18 to 30 in good health and CMV-seropositive.

In nucleotides, the CDR3 is TGTGCCAGTAGTATGTTGGCAGGCGATAATGAAAAACTGTTTTTT. Protein: CASSMLAGDNEKLFF. V is TRBV19 and J is TRBJ1-4; D is unclear. From germline, CDR1 is LNHDA and CDR2 SQIVND (reference sequence). This CDR3 is 15 amino acids long. V was trimmed by 3 bases and J by 4 bases, leaving 12 bases between them.

This clone occurred once. The chain has TRBV5-1 and TRBJ1-2; D may be TRBD1 (6 bases). Germline V gives CDR1 SGHRS, CDR2 YFSETQ. The CDR3 runs 17 residues. Trimming stripped 0 bases from V and 3 bases from J, with 18 bases between. CDR3 residues: CASSLGMTAGADYGYTF. CDR3 DNA: TGCGCCAGCAGCTTGGGGATGACGGCAGGGGCGGACTATGGCTACACCTTC.

The chain joins TRBV19 to TRBJ1-4, with 9 bases identical to TRBD1. Germline V gives CDR1 LNHDA, CDR2 SQIVND (reference sequence). The J segment lost 8 bases and the V segment lost 9 bases, leaving 7 bases of the junction unmatched. The CDR3 length is 13 residues. The CDR3 coding sequence is TGTGCCAGCTCCGGGACAGGGTGGGAAAAACTGTTTTTT. Protein: CASSGTGWEKLFF.

This clone was observed a handful of times. The V call is TRBV19, the J call TRBJ1-5; a possible D gene is TRBD1 (5 bases). With 7 bases removed from V and 3 bases from J, the gap between germline ends came to 10 bases. CDR1 and CDR2 from the germline V gene are LNHDA and SQIVND (reference sequence). The CDR3 has 13 amino acids. CDR3 loop: CASTRQLNQPQHF. CDR3 sequence (DNA): TGTGCCAGTACTCGACAGCTCAATCAGCCCCAGCATTTT.

This clone was observed at least ten times. The CDR3: CASSPIGGLYGYTF. The CDR3 DNA follows: TGCGCCAGCAGCCCTATAGGGGGCCTCTATGGCTACACCTTC. The V gene is TRBV5-1, the J gene TRBJ1-2; 7 bases align to TRBD1. The CDR3 covers 14 residues. V was pared by 4 bases and J by 4 bases, with 7 bases of the junction left unmatched. Germline CDR1 SGHRS, CDR2 YFSETQ.

The rearrangement links TRBV5-1 to TRBJ2-1; weak D call: TRBD1 (5 bases). Between the trimmed V and J ends, which lost 0 bases and 5 bases, there was a span of 12 bases. This CDR3 contains 15 residues. The germline CDR1 and CDR2 sequences are SGHRS and YFSETQ. CDR3 DNA: TGCGCCAGCAGCTTGGACGACAGCCTAAACAATGAGCAGTTCTTC. Translating gives CASSLDDSLNNEQFF. The full variable domain, rest sourced from reference TRBV5-1 and TRBJ2-1, is KAGVTQTPRYLIKTRGQQVTLSCSPISGHRSVSWYQQTPGQGLQFLFEYFSETQRNKGNFPGRFSGRQFSNSRSEMNVSTLELGDSALYLCASSLDDSLNNEQFFGPGTRLTVL.

This chain uses TRBV18 with TRBJ1-1, with D tentatively TRBD1 (5 bases). CDR3 size: 16 residues. Trimming left V 2 bases short and J 2 bases short, with 15 bases between. Germline CDR1 reads KGHSH; CDR2 reads LQKENI. The chain's CDR3 is CASSPWAGEANTEAFF. The CDR3 DNA is TGTGCCAGCTCACCATGGGCGGGGGAGGCTAACACTGAAGCTTTCTTT. The variable domain in full, completed from reference TRBV18 and TRBJ1-1, reads NAGVMQNPRHLVRRRGQEARLRCSPMKGHSHVYWYRQLPEEGLKFMVYLQKENIIDESGMPKERFSAEFPKEGPSILRIQQVVRGDSAAYFCASSPWAGEANTEAFFGQGTRLTVV.

J is TRBJ1-6 and V is TRBV5-1; TRBD1 aligns across 8 bases. This CDR3 spans 14 amino acids. Trimming at V came to 4 bases and at J to 5 bases, leaving 2 bases not matched to a gene. Germline V lookup: CDR1 SGHRS, CDR2 YFSETQ. CDR3 DNA sequence: TGCGCCAGCAGCCTGGGACAGGATAATTCACCCCTCCACTTT. Its translation is CASSLGQDNSPLHF. Together with reference TRBV5-1 and TRBJ1-6, the CDR3 gives the full variable domain: KAGVTQTPRYLIKTRGQQVTLSCSPISGHRSVSWYQQTPGQGLQFLFEYFSETQRNKGNFPGRFSGRQFSNSRSEMNVSTLELGDSALYLCASSLGQDNSPLHFGNGTRLTVT.